This T cell receptor beta chain was obtained from a study of neurological immune-mediated disorders. The study's findings and limits: Multiple sclerosis patients had less TCR clonal expansion than even healthy controls, unlike HTLV-1-associated myelopathy.

TCRdb analysed the 5' RACE reads with MiXCR anew, one entry per CDR3 protein. This repertoire shows around 25,000 distinct CDR3 sequences, roughly 2.7% found once; its top ten account for roughly 2%. Preparation of the unsorted libraries drew on 2 million PBMCs stored at -80 C. The V segment lost 5 bases and the J segment 4 bases; nucleotides outside the gene matches: 7. Germline V gene data show CDR1 as DFQATT and CDR2 as SNEGSKA (reference sequence). The CDR3 extends over 14 amino acids. This clonotype was detected ten times or more. Its matching antigen is unknown. The V and J genes are TRBV20-1 and TRBJ2-1; 8 bases fit TRBD1. Sequencing was carried out using PBMCs. This TCR was sampled from a woman between 50 and 59 years old with multiple sclerosis. The chain's CDR3 is CSADRQGLYNEQFF. CDR3 sequence (DNA): TGCAGTGCTGACCGACAGGGGCTATACAATGAGCAGTTCTTC.